This T cell receptor (beta chain) was sequenced in a study of blood T cell repertoires in COVID-19. Study-level information: In each case, the material was cDNA or gDNA derived from T cells, B-cell-depleted T cells, or PBMCs.

The V gene lost 5 bases and the J gene lost 7 bases, with 8 bases spanning the gap. The CDR3 spans 11 residues. The V gene's germline CDR1 is MGHDK and CDR2 SYGVNS. In the original processing: Reference gene primer amplification in the assay estimated nucleated cell counts. Produced via immunoSEQ multiplex PCR; TCRdb's table is partial and in-frame only. V and J calls and clone size come straight from that table; D and trimming were deduced from the DNA. The sample contains nearly 400,000 clones, about nine tenths of which appear only once. V is TRBV25-1 and J is TRBJ1-2; D gene uncertain. This sequence was found in a young woman who had recovered from COVID-19. Sequencing was done on a sample of PBMCs or T cells enriched from blood (not recorded which). CDR3 sequence: CASSPGAGYTF. The CDR3 bases are TGTGCCAGCAGTCCGGGTGCTGGCTACACCTTC.